This TCR beta chain was captured by sequencing in a study of CD8+ T cells in alopecia areata. Whole-study findings and limits: Higher clonality was seen in lesional scalp than in normal scalp, especially in alopecia totalis/universalis. Scalp sequencing captures resident alphabeta T cells of normal skin too. Clarity of TCR sharing across patients fell short of that in mice, possibly HLA-related.

As for this clone: The antigen is unknown.

The authors extracted RNA and reverse transcribed it into cDNA as the sequencing template. Libraries were prepared by immunoSEQ multiplex PCR; TCRdb keeps only in-frame clonotypes and omits some of them. The sample consists of approximately 150,000 clones, approximately 60% of them appearing once. From germline, CDR1 is SGHDT and CDR2 YYEEEE. CDR3 length equals 16 residues. Trimming removed 2 bases from V and 4 bases from J, with 16 bases in between. Sequencing was done on a sample of CD4+ T cells sorted from blood. The TCR originated in a human donor in good health. This rearrangement joins TRBV5-6 to TRBJ2-1; D is undetermined. CDR3 amino acids: CASSLVGPAPYNEQFF. Written as DNA, the CDR3 is TGTGCCAGCAGCTTAGTGGGCCCGGCCCCGTACAATGAGCAGTTCTTC.